The clone carrying this TCR beta chain was counted a few times. Its antigen remains unknown. Measured with immunoSEQ multiplex PCR; TCRdb has only the in-frame clones, and not every one. The sample records 900,000 to 1,200,000 clones, about 80% being singletons. There were no recent acute infections or vaccinations among the donors, who were healthy HIV-negative adults. Donors, without exception, were Caucasian adults residing in Nashville, Tennessee. Naive CD45RA+ and memory CD45RA-negative subsets were split from CD4+ cells. The CDR3 spans 14 residues. V trimming: 4 bases; J trimming: 2 bases; junction bases outside the gene matches: 1. Germline loops: CDR1 SGDLS, CDR2 YYNGEE. The sample belongs to a study of shared clonotypes between healthy human individuals. The study's findings and limits: All-four-donor shared clonotypes had higher generation probabilities than non-shared clonotypes did.

The chain is built from TRBV9 and TRBJ1-2; TRBD1 matches 11 bases. The sequenced material came from memory CD4+ T cells from PBMCs. Subset here: CD45RA-negative fraction. The clonotype was recovered from a man aged 18-30 years in good health. Some clones in this sample may be carry-over from other donors' samples. CDR3 coding DNA: TGTGCCAGCAGCTGGGACAGGGGGAACTATGGCTACACCTTC. Translation: CASSWDRGNYGYTF.